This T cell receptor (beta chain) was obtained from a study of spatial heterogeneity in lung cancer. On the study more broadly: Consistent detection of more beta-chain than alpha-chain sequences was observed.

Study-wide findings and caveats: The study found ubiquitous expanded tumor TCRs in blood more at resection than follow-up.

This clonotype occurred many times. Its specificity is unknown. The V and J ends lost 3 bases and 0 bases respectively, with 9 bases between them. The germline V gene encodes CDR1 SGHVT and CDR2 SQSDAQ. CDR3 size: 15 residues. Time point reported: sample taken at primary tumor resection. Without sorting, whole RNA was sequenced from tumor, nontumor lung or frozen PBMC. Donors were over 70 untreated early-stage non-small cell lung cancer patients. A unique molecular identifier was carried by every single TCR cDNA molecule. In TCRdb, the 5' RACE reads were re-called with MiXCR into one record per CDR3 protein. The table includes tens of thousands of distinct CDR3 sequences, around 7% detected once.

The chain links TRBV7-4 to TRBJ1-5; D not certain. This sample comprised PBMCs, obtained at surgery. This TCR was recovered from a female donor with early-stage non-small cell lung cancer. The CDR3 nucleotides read TGTGCCAGCAGCTTTACAGTTTATAGCAATCAGCCCCAGCATTTT. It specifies CASSFTVYSNQPQHF. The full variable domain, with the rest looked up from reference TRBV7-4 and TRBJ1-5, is GAGVSQSPRYKVAKRGRDVALRCDSISGHVTLYWYRQTLGQGSEVLTYSQSDAQRDKSGRPSGRFSAERPERSVSTLKIQRTEQGDSAVYLCASSFTVYSNQPQHFGDGTRLSIL.